A selection of T cell receptor beta chains follows, all from one sample in a study of T cell responses to AZD1222 COVID-19 vaccine. Generated by immunoSEQ multiplex PCR, the TCRdb table keeps only in-frame clones and is missing some. The table has some 96,000 clones, more than 70% seen once. This material consisted of peripheral blood, taken on day 0 of MenACWY control vaccination. The receptors here all came from an adult in good health. Each CDR3 is given without its conserved first and last residue. Each record gives: CDR3 protein, J gene, CDR3 length, V gene.

CDR3: ASSDKTGGIGYGYT
J: TRBJ1-2
length: 14
V: TRBV2

CDR3: ASRATPGTGGHEQY
J: TRBJ2-7
length: 14
V: TRBV27

CDR3: ASSLGLQRAGIQDTQY
J: TRBJ2-3
length: 16
V: TRBV11-3

CDR3: AWGQGAGGYT
J: TRBJ1-2
length: 10
V: TRBV30

CDR3: ASSIESGTSYEQY
J: TRBJ2-7
length: 13
V: TRBV19

CDR3: ASRLGGGSYGYT
J: TRBJ1-2
length: 12
V: TRBV7-2

CDR3: AISLGEGLYEAF
J: TRBJ1-1
length: 12
V: TRBV10-3

CDR3: ASSLEPTANEQF
J: TRBJ2-1
length: 12
V: TRBV7-2

CDR3: ASSFGHPSESYT
J: TRBJ1-2
length: 12
V: TRBV11-2

CDR3: ASSLPGLAAGYEQY
J: TRBJ2-7
length: 14
V: TRBV11-2

CDR3: ASSPEGAVREKLF
J: TRBJ1-4
length: 13
V: TRBV5-1

CDR3: ASSQPGQVNTEAF
J: TRBJ1-1
length: 13
V: TRBV3-1/TRBV3-2

CDR3: ASSRWTSGYNEQF
J: TRBJ2-1
length: 13
V: TRBV7-8

CDR3: ASSQLGPNQPQH
J: TRBJ1-5
length: 12
V: TRBV4-3

CDR3: ASSSSGTSGTDTQY
J: TRBJ2-3
length: 14
V: TRBV6-2/TRBV6-3

CDR3: ASSYAAGDRSDGYT
J: TRBJ1-2
length: 14
V: TRBV6-5

CDR3: ASTPGLNEQF
J: TRBJ2-1
length: 10
V: TRBV5-8

CDR3: ASSEEGQGYNEQF
J: TRBJ2-1
length: 13
V: TRBV6-1

CDR3: ASSLAQGSVDGYT
J: TRBJ1-2
length: 13
V: TRBV5-1

CDR3: ASSLGQTNEQF
J: TRBJ2-1
length: 11
V: TRBV5-1

CDR3: ATSDLGQGSYNEQF
J: TRBJ2-1
length: 14
V: TRBV24-1

CDR3: ASSSQGEGYGYT
J: TRBJ1-2
length: 12
V: TRBV2

CDR3: ASRGQGANTGELF
J: TRBJ2-2
length: 13
V: TRBV6-5

CDR3: AISEIQETQY
J: TRBJ2-5
length: 10
V: TRBV10-3

CDR3: ASRHRPFIGGNTIY
J: TRBJ1-3
length: 14
V: TRBV23-1

CDR3: ASSALAGAGTDTQY
J: TRBJ2-3
length: 14
V: TRBV7-2

CDR3: ASGRDSVDTQY
J: TRBJ2-3
length: 11
V: TRBV2

CDR3: ASSAGLAGFLAETQY
J: TRBJ2-5
length: 15
V: TRBV9

CDR3: ASSLLALNTEAF
J: TRBJ1-1
length: 12
V: TRBV7-9

CDR3: ASSPGTSGLGNTGELF
J: TRBJ2-2
length: 16
V: TRBV19

CDR3: ASSIGFPNQPQH
J: TRBJ1-5
length: 12
V: TRBV19

CDR3: ASSLAGARQETQY
J: TRBJ2-5
length: 13
V: TRBV7-8

CDR3: ASSYERNQPQH
J: TRBJ1-5
length: 11
V: TRBV6-6